This T cell receptor (beta chain) was observed in a study of molecular identifiers for immune sequencing clone quantification. The CDR3 is 13 amino acids. The V gene's germline CDR1 is LNHDA and CDR2 SQIVND (reference sequence). V was shortened by 3 bases and J by 2 bases, with 5 bases between the two germline ends. This clonotype was counted at least ten times. TCRdb analysed the PCR reads with MiXCR anew, one entry per CDR3 protein. Here the sample spans tens of thousands of distinct CDR3 sequences, 17% being singletons. The sequenced sample consisted of naive CD8+ T cells from blood, with Jurkat cell RNA spiked in. This sample's subset: FACS-sorted CD8+CD4-CCR7+CD45RA+ naive T cells. This receptor was identified in a human donor in good health. Some libraries in this study had Jurkat cell RNA spiked in. The chain has TRBV19 and TRBJ2-1, with no clear D. CDR3 in amino acids: CASSISAYNEQFF. CDR3 bases: TGTGCCAGTAGTATTTCAGCCTACAATGAGCAGTTCTTC.